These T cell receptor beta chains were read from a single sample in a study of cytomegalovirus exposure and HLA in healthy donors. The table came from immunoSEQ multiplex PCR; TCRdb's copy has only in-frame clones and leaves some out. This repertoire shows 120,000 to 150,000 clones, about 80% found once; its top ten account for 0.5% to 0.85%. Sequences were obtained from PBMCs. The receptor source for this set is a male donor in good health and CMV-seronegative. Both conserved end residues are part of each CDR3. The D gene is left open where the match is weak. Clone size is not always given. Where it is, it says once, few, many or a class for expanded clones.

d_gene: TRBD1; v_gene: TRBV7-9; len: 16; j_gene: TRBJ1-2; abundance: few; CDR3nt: TGTTCCAGCAGCTTACCCTCCAGGGGGCCAATCTATGGCTACACCTTC; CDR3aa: CSSSLPSRGPIYGYTF
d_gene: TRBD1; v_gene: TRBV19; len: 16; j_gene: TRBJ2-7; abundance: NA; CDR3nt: TGTGCCAGTAGTCCGAAGGACAGGGGGCTCTCCTACGAGCAGTACTTC; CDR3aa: CASSPKDRGLSYEQYF
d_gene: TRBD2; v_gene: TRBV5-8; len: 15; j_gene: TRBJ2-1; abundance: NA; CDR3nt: TGTGCCAGCAGCTTAAGCGGGGGGGCGAGAAATGAGCAGTTCTTC; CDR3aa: CASSLSGGARNEQFF
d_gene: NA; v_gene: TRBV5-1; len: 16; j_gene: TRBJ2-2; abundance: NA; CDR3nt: TGCGCCAGCAGCGTAATCCAGGGGCAGGGTCCCGGGGAGCTGTTTTTT; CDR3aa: CASSVIQGQGPGELFF
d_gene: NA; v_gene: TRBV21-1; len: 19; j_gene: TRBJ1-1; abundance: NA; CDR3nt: TGTGCCAGCAGCAAAGTTAGGAGGGACAGGACCTTTTTGAACACTGAAGCTTTCTTT; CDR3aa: CASSKVRRDRTFLNTEAFF
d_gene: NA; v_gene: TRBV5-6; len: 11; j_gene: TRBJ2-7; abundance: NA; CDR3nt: TGTGCCAGCAGCTCGTCCTACGAGCAGTACTTC; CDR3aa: CASSSSYEQYF
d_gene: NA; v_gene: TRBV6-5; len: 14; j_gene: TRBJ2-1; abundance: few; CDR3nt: TGTGCCAGCAGCCCCGTCGGCGGGCTGGCGAAGCAGTTCTTC; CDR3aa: CASSPVGGLAKQFF
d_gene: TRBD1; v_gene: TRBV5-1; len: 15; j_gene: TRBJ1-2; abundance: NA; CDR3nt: TGCGCCAGCAGGGCTGGGGACAGTGCGAACTATGGCTACACCTTC; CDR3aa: CASRAGDSANYGYTF
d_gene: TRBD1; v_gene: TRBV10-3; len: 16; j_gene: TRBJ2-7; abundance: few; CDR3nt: TGTGCCATCAGTGACCTGGGGGACAGGGAGGCCTACGAGCAGTACTTC; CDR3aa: CAISDLGDREAYEQYF
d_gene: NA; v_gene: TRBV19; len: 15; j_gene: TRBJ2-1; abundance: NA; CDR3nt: TGTGCCAGTAGCTTAGGGGCGGGGTTCTACAATGAGCAGTTCTTC; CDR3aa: CASSLGAGFYNEQFF
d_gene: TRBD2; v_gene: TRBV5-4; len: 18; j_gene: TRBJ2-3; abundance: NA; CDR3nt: TGTGCCAGCAGCCCAATGGGGCTAGCGGGGGGGCTGGGAGATACGCAGTATTTT; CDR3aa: CASSPMGLAGGLGDTQYF
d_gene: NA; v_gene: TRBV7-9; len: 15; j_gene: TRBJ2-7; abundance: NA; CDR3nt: TGTGCCAGCAGCCCCGGGGGGACAGGTCCAAGGGAGCAGTACTTC; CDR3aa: CASSPGGTGPREQYF
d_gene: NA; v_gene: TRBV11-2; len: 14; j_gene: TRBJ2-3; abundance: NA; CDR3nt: TGTGCCAGCAGCTTTGCGGGGATCACAGATACGCAGTATTTT; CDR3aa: CASSFAGITDTQYF
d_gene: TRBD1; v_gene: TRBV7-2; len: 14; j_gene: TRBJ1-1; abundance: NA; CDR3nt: TGTGCCAGCAGCTTAAGGACAGGGAACACTGAAGCTTTCTTT; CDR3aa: CASSLRTGNTEAFF
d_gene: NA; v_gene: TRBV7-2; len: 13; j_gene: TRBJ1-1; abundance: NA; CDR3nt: TGTGCCAGCAGCTTAAACAGGAACACTGAAGCTTTCTTT; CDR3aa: CASSLNRNTEAFF
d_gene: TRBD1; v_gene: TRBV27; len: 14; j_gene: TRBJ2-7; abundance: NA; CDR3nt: TGTGCCAGCAGTTTAGGGACAGGGGGCGACGAGCAGTACTTC; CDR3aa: CASSLGTGGDEQYF
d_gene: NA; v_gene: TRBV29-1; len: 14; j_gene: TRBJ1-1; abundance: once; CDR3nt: TGCAGCGTCGTCAACAGGGCCCTTAACACTGAAGCTTTCTTT; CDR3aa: CSVVNRALNTEAFF